This TCR beta chain originates from a study of T cells after yellow fever vaccination. Whole-study results and caveats: Clones from primary vaccination mostly reappeared after the booster (less than 98% CD4, 88% CD8).

5'RACE template switching added a universal primer site and UMIs to TCR cDNA. TCRdb recomputed calls from the 5' RACE reads with MiXCR, one row per CDR3 protein. This sample carries just over 300,000 distinct CDR3 sequences, around 4% of them seen once, and the ten largest clones take about 25%. This clonotype was detected many times. As yet, its antigen is unknown. The length of the CDR3 is 12 residues. Germline CDR1 and CDR2: SGHTA and FQGNSA. The germline V and J ends were trimmed by 8 bases and 3 bases, with 10 bases remaining between them. This TCR was recovered from a man younger than 30 who received the YFV17D yellow fever vaccine. The chain uses TRBV7-2 and TRBJ2-5; perhaps TRBD2 as D (6 bases). The sample consisted of PBMCs, taken on the day of the yellow fever booster vaccination. DNA of the CDR3: TGTGCCAGCGTACCGGGAGAAGAGACCCAGTACTTC. It yields the protein CASVPGEETQYF.